Shown below are 2 T cell receptor beta chains from a single sample sequenced in a study of T cell responses to AZD1222 COVID-19 vaccine. TCRdb keeps only in-frame clones here, not all; method: immunoSEQ multiplex PCR. The sample has 95,000 to 150,000 clones; approximately 88% are singletons. The specimen comprised peripheral blood, sampled on day 0 of AZD1222 vaccination. Receptor source: an adult in good health.

The J gene is TRBJ1-1, the V gene TRBV7-9; perhaps TRBD1 as D (6 bases). The CDR3 covers 13 residues. Trimming pared 5 bases from V and 4 bases from J, leaving 11 bases between. CDR1 and CDR2 from the germline V gene are SEHNR and FQNEAQ (reference sequence). Written as DNA, the CDR3 is TGTGCCAGCAGCCCGGGGGCGGTCACTGAAGCTTTCTTT. It specifies CASSPGAVTEAFF.

This sequence joins TRBV18 and TRBJ2-1, with D perhaps given as TRBD1 or TRBD2 (5 bases each). With 2 bases removed from V and 9 bases from J, the gap between germline ends came to 14 bases. Germline CDR1 and CDR2: KGHSH and LQKENI. This CDR3 comprises 14 residues. The CDR3 reads CASSPGTGLGEQFF. The CDR3 region has the DNA TGTGCCAGCTCACCAGGGACCGGACTCGGTGAGCAGTTCTTC.